These T cell receptor beta chains were read from a single sample in a study of shared clonotypes between healthy human individuals. Some clones are missing from TCRdb's copy, which holds only in-frame ones; the method was immunoSEQ multiplex PCR. The sample contains around 940,000 clones, around 80% of which appear only once. Input material: memory CD4+ T cells sorted from blood. Receptors originate from a young man in good health. Both conserved end residues are part of each CDR3. Each record gives: J gene, D gene, V gene, clone size, CDR3 protein, CDR3 DNA. D genes are given only for firm matches. Clone size, where shown, is once, few, many, or a class for clones that have expanded.

>TRBJ1-2|.|TRBV29-1|once
CSVEGTVGYGYAF
TGCAGCGTTGAAGGGACTGTCGGCTATGGCTACGCCTTC
>TRBJ2-7|TRBD2|TRBV2|once
CASSALAIRREVYEQYF
TGTGCCAGCAGTGCCCTTGCCATTAGGCGGGAGGTCTACGAGCAGTACTTC
>TRBJ2-7|.|TRBV5-6|many
CASSLDSSFSSYEQYF
TGTGCCAGCAGCTTGGACTCAAGCTTCTCTTCCTACGAGCAGTACTTC
>TRBJ2-4|.|TRBV4-2|.
CASTLKWVADQNIQYF
TGTGCCAGCACCCTCAAGTGGGTAGCGGATCAAAACATTCAGTACTTC
>TRBJ2-2|TRBD2|TRBV2|.
CASTRESLTGELFF
TGTGCCAGCACGCGGGAGTCACTCACCGGGGAGCTGTTTTTT
>TRBJ2-7|TRBD1|TRBV6-6|.
CASSRRDRGLDEQYF
TGTGCCAGCAGTCGCCGGGACAGGGGGTTGGACGAGCAGTACTTC
>TRBJ2-6|TRBD2|TRBV5-1|.
CASSPTGGESSGANVLTF
TGCGCCAGCAGTCCCACCGGGGGGGAGAGCTCTGGGGCCAACGTCCTGACTTTC
>TRBJ2-1|.|TRBV7-3|.
CASSRSREDEQFF
TGTGCCAGCAGCCGCTCCAGGGAAGATGAGCAGTTCTTC
>TRBJ2-1|.|TRBV5-4|.
CASSSSRREQFF
TGTGCCAGCAGCTCGTCACGGAGGGAGCAGTTCTTC
>TRBJ2-3|TRBD1|TRBV30|.
CASPGQITDTQYF
TGTGCCTCACCGGGACAGATCACAGATACGCAGTATTTT
>TRBJ2-2|TRBD1|TRBV7-3|.
CASSSTGMAGELFF
TGTGCCAGCAGCTCGACAGGGATGGCCGGGGAGCTGTTTTTT
>TRBJ2-1|.|TRBV6-1|.
CASSSSRTAYNEQFF
TGTGCCAGCAGTAGTTCCCGGACAGCTTACAATGAGCAGTTCTTC
>TRBJ2-2|TRBD2|TRBV18|.
CASSPSGGKITGELFF
TGTGCCAGCTCCCCTTCGGGAGGAAAAATCACCGGGGAGCTGTTTTTT
>TRBJ2-3|TRBD2|TRBV6-6|.
CASSTLAGAGDTQYF
TGTGCCAGCAGTACCCTAGCGGGAGCGGGAGATACGCAGTATTTT
>TRBJ2-4|.|TRBV15|.
CATTLDGDRAKNIQYF
TGTGCCACCACCCTAGACGGGGATAGGGCCAAAAACATTCAGTACTTC
>TRBJ1-3|TRBD1|TRBV6-1|.
CASSGQGAFSGNTIYF
TGTGCCAGCAGTGGACAGGGGGCTTTCTCTGGAAACACCATATATTTT
>TRBJ2-6|.|TRBV7-9|.
CASSLGEGSGANVLTF
TGTGCCAGCAGCTTAGGAGAGGGGTCTGGGGCCAACGTCCTGACTTTC
>TRBJ1-2|.|TRBV7-9|.
CASSLATGAGGYGYTF
TGTGCCAGCAGCTTAGCGACCGGGGCGGGAGGCTATGGCTACACCTTC
>TRBJ1-2|.|TRBV10-1|.
CARENGGMSYGYTF
TGCGCCAGGGAAAATGGGGGAATGAGCTATGGCTACACCTTC
>TRBJ1-5|.|TRBV11-2|.
CASSYNQGSGQPQHF
TGTGCCAGCAGCTATAATCAGGGGAGCGGTCAGCCCCAGCATTTT
>TRBJ1-2|.|TRBV2|.
CASRVHYGYTF
TGTGCCAGCAGGGTACACTATGGCTACACCTTC
>TRBJ1-2|TRBD1|TRBV5-6|.
CASSLGGQAANYGYTF
TGTGCCAGCAGCTTGGGCGGACAGGCAGCTAACTATGGCTACACCTTC
>TRBJ1-6|.|TRBV15|.
CATSRDMKSLHF
TGTGCCACCAGCAGAGATATGAAGTCCCTCCACTTT
>TRBJ1-2|.|TRBV28|.
CASSPDRNYGYTF
TGTGCCAGCAGTCCCGACAGAAACTATGGCTACACCTTC
>TRBJ2-1|.|TRBV7-8|once
CASSSAPGPWNEQFF
TGTGCCAGCAGCTCCGCCCCGGGCCCCTGGAATGAGCAGTTCTTC
>TRBJ2-2|.|TRBV2|few
CASSVPRINTGELFF
TGTGCCAGCAGTGTCCCCCGGATAAACACCGGGGAGCTGTTTTTT
>TRBJ1-4|TRBD1|TRBV5-6|.
CASSLGTGTPANEKLFF
TGTGCCAGCAGCTTGGGGACAGGGACCCCAGCTAATGAAAAACTGTTTTTT
>TRBJ2-3|.|TRBV10-3|.
CAINPSPPTDTQYF
TGTGCCATCAATCCTTCCCCCCCGACAGATACGCAGTATTTT
>TRBJ2-3|.|TRBV7-2|once
CASSLATDYPGVTDTQYF
TGTGCCAGCAGCTTAGCTACCGACTACCCCGGGGTCACAGATACGCAGTATTTT
>TRBJ2-7|.|TRBV30|.
CAWSVRQLSSYEQYF
TGTGCCTGGAGTGTCCGCCAGCTTAGCTCCTACGAGCAGTACTTC
>TRBJ1-2|.|TRBV19|.
CASSMGQTSNYGYTF
TGTGCCAGTAGTATGGGGCAGACCTCTAACTATGGCTACACCTTC
>TRBJ2-2|.|TRBV19|.
CASSLDGRGTGELFF
TGTGCCAGTAGTCTAGACGGACGGGGCACCGGGGAGCTGTTTTTT
>TRBJ2-7|.|TRBV5-6|many
CASSANVNRVRSYEQYF
TGTGCCAGCAGCGCAAACGTAAACAGGGTAAGGAGCTACGAGCAGTACTTC
>TRBJ2-3|.|TRBV6-6|.
CASSYGGSTDTQYF
TGTGCCAGCAGTTACGGGGGGAGCACAGATACGCAGTATTTT
>TRBJ2-2|.|TRBV9|few
CASRGPANTGELFF
TGTGCCAGCAGGGGCCCGGCGAACACCGGGGAGCTGTTTTTT
>TRBJ2-1|TRBD1|TRBV5-6|.
CASSQTVGVDRATGNEQFF
TGTGCCAGCAGCCAAACGGTGGGGGTTGACAGGGCGACGGGCAATGAGCAGTTCTTC
>TRBJ1-2|.|TRBV4-3|.
CASSQTPGMGSYGYTF
TGCGCCAGCAGCCAGACCCCGGGGATGGGTAGCTATGGCTACACCTTC
>TRBJ1-5|.|TRBV5-8|.
CASSFNPGPSNQPQHF
TGTGCCAGCAGCTTCAACCCAGGCCCGAGCAATCAGCCCCAGCATTTT
>TRBJ2-5|TRBD1|TRBV2|.
CASRAGGAETQYF
TGTGCCAGCAGGGCAGGGGGCGCGGAGACCCAGTACTTC
>TRBJ1-2|.|TRBV6-5|.
CASSYPSLRVNGYTF
TGTGCCAGCAGTTATCCCAGTCTGAGGGTGAACGGCTACACCTTC
>TRBJ2-1|TRBD2|TRBV19|.
CASRPTSGSGNEQFF
TGTGCCAGTAGACCCACGAGCGGGAGTGGGAATGAGCAGTTCTTC
>TRBJ2-5|.|TRBV5-1|.
CASSLVGGQETQYF
TGCGCCAGCAGCTTGGTCGGCGGACAAGAGACCCAGTACTTC
>TRBJ1-1|TRBD1|TRBV19|.
CASRDPGGENEAFF
TGTGCCAGTAGGGACCCAGGGGGGGAAAATGAAGCTTTCTTT